Presented here are 10 T cell receptor beta chains from one specimen sequenced in a study of T cells after yellow fever vaccination. One entry per CDR3 protein, called by TCRdb with MiXCR from the 5' RACE reads. The table lists a few hundred thousand distinct CDR3 sequences, 4.1% of them singletons. The starting material was PBMCs, obtained 5 days after the yellow fever booster vaccination. These TCRs come from a man younger than 30 who received the YFV17D yellow fever vaccine.

This clonotype was counted a few times. J is TRBJ2-1 and V is TRBV6-1; D perhaps matches TRBD2 (6 bases). Trimming left V 6 bases short and J 3 bases short, with 15 bases between. CDR3 length equals 15 residues. From germline, CDR1 is MNHNS and CDR2 SASEGT. CDR3 in DNA: TGTGCCAGCAGGCACGGTAGCGGTGGCTACAATGAGCAGTTCTTC. Translating gives CASRHGSGGYNEQFF.

This clonotype was observed a handful of times. The CDR3 loop is CASSSPRVVEQYF. The CDR3 nucleotides read TGTGCCAGCAGCTCCCCTCGGGTGGTAGAGCAGTACTTC. The chain joins TRBV5-4 to TRBJ2-7, with unresolved D. This CDR3 spans 13 amino acids. Trimming shortened V by 3 bases and J by 7 bases, and 14 bases separated the two germline ends. Looked up from germline, CDR1 is SGHNT and CDR2 is YYREEE (reference sequence).

The gene calls are TRBV6-1 and TRBJ1-2, with TRBD1 identical over 9 bases. Looked up from germline, CDR1 is MNHNS and CDR2 is SASEGT. V lost 6 bases, J lost 5 bases, and 13 bases stayed unmatched. This CDR3 contains 16 residues. CDR3 region: CASSTGTGYPGYGYTF. For the CDR3, the DNA is TGTGCCAGCAGCACCGGGACAGGGTATCCTGGGTATGGCTACACCTTC.

V is TRBV6-6 and J is TRBJ1-6; 9 nucleotides line up with TRBD1. This CDR3 has 12 amino acids. Trimming cost V 11 bases and J 10 bases; bases outside gene matches: 6. In germline, CDR1 is MNHNY, CDR2 SVGAGI (reference sequence). Written as DNA, the CDR3 is TGTGCCGGGGGACAGGGATGGTCACCCCTCCACTTT. Its translation is CAGGQGWSPLHF.

The V and J genes are TRBV7-2 and TRBJ1-5; D is unclear. The V end lost 2 bases, the J end lost 11 bases, and 16 bases lay between the germline ends. Germline V CDR1 and CDR2: SGHTA, FQGNSA. The CDR3 consists of 14 residues. CDR3 sequence reads: CASSLLTEAQSQHF. The CDR3 DNA reads as TGTGCCAGCAGCTTACTAACCGAAGCCCAATCCCAGCATTTT.

The V call is TRBV28, the J call TRBJ1-5; D not certain. CDR3 length: 14 residues. Germline CDR1 is MDHEN and CDR2 is SYDVKM. With 2 bases removed from V and 4 bases from J, the gap between germline ends came to 9 bases. Here the CDR3 reads CASSLIRENQPQHF. DNA for the CDR3: TGTGCCAGCAGTTTAATCCGGGAGAATCAGCCCCAGCATTTT.

In its sample, this clonotype was seen a few times. The rearrangement links TRBV25-1 to TRBJ2-7; possibly TRBD1 for D (5 bases). This CDR3 has 14 residues. V gave up 7 bases and J gave up 4 bases, with 17 bases separating them. The germline CDR1 and CDR2 sequences are MGHDK and SYGVNS. The chain's CDR3 is CASTEGASLYEQYF. As DNA, the CDR3 is TGTGCCAGCACGGAAGGGGCCTCTCTGTACGAGCAGTACTTC.

This clonotype was observed a few times. This chain connects TRBV5-1 to TRBJ2-1, with 15 nucleotides matching TRBD2. With 4 bases clipped from V and 6 bases from J, the junction kept 8 bases outside the gene matches. This CDR3 region has 17 residues. Germline V gene sequence: CDR1 SGHRS, CDR2 YFSETQ. The CDR3 spells CASSTGTSGGRGNEQFF. The CDR3 bases are TGCGCCAGCAGCACCGGGACTAGCGGGGGGCGAGGCAATGAGCAGTTCTTC.

This clonotype was observed a handful of times. The J gene is TRBJ1-5, the V gene TRBV7-8, with D maybe TRBD1 (5 bases). In germline, CDR1 is SGHVS, CDR2 FQNEAQ. The ends were cut back, 1 base at V and 2 bases at J, with 9 bases in the middle. This CDR3 comprises 15 residues. DNA of the CDR3: TGTGCCAGCAGCTTAGTGAGACAGCGCAATCAGCCCCAGCATTTT. This translates into CASSLVRQRNQPQHF.

This clonotype was observed at least ten times. CDR3 amino acids: CASSQPNYGYTF. CDR3 DNA sequence: TGTGCCAGCAGCCAACCTAACTATGGCTACACCTTC. The V and J genes are TRBV7-2 and TRBJ1-2; D not certain. Trimming removed 5 bases at V and 0 bases at J, with 4 bases between. Germline loops: CDR1 SGHTA, CDR2 FQGNSA. The CDR3 sequence is 12 residues long.